This T cell receptor beta chain was sequenced for a study of cytomegalovirus exposure and HLA in healthy donors. This CDR3 region has 13 residues. V lost 2 bases to trimming and J lost 3 bases; unmatched junction nucleotides: 3. Germline V gene data show CDR1 as SQVTM and CDR2 as ANQGSEA. Primers included in the PCR were 60 Vbeta and 13 Jbeta primers. The table came from immunoSEQ multiplex PCR; TCRdb's copy has only in-frame clones and leaves some out. The sample consists of under 200,000 clones, over 70% of them appearing once. The J gene is TRBJ1-1, the V gene TRBV29-1; 7 bases agree with TRBD1. The sequence was collected from a woman in her forties or fifties in good health and CMV-seropositive. Material for sequencing was PBMCs. CDR3 residues: CSVELGQDTEAFF. Here the CDR3 DNA reads TGCAGCGTTGAACTCGGACAGGACACTGAAGCTTTCTTT.